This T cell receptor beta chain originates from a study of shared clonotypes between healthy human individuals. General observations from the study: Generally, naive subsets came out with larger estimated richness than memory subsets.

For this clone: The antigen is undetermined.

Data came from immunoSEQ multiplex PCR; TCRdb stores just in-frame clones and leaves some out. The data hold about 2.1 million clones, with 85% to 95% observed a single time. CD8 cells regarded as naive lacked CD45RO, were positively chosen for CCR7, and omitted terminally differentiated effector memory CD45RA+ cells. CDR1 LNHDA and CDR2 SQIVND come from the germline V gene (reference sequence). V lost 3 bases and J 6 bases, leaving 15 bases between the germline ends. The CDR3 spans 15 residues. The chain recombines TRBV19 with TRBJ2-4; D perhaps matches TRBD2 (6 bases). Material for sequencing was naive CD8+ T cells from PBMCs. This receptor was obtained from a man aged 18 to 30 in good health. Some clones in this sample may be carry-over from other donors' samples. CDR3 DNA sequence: TGTGCCAGTAGTATCGGTCTCCTGGGGGGAAACATTCAGTACTTC. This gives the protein CASSIGLLGGNIQYF.